This passage covers 4 T cell receptor beta chains from one sample sequenced in a study of CD8+ T cells in alopecia areata listed by TCRdb under 2018. In light of the paper, this sample's time point label describes: around 4 weeks on oral tofacitinib. According to the study, the label for this sample's treatment or condition signals: oral pan-JAK inhibitor, 5-10 mg twice daily. Library creation used the immunoSEQ multiplex PCR assay. RNA was extracted from all samples and reverse transcribed into cDNA as template for TCR sequencing. TCRdb re-hosts the immuneACCESS table, in-frame sequences only. Its copies lack some clones; in the studies checked, an unresolved V gene accounts for under half of them, and the cause for the rest is not known. The sample records approximately 42,000 clones, roughly two thirds of which are singletons. The ten biggest clones cover 21% of the sample. Sequencing used CD8+ T cells sorted from blood, obtained at week 4, from a patient treated with tofacitinib. Receptors originate from a human donor with alopecia areata.

The chain employs TRBV30 and TRBJ2-7; D is perhaps TRBD2 (6 bases). V lost 7 bases to trimming and J lost 2 bases, with 12 bases between them. In germline, CDR1 is GTSNPN, CDR2 SVGIG (reference sequence). CDR3 length: 12 amino acids. Here the CDR3 reads CALGEVTYEQYF. The CDR3 DNA is TGTGCCTTGGGGGAGGTTACCTACGAGCAGTACTTC.

This clone came up a few times. V is TRBV10-2 and J is TRBJ2-7; no clear D. The CDR3 loop spans 11 amino acids. Germline assignment: CDR1 WSHSY and CDR2 SAAADI. V lost 3 bases, J lost 5 bases, and 5 bases lay in between. The CDR3 loop reads CASSEGNEQYF. CDR3 bases: TGCGCCAGCAGTGAAGGGAACGAGCAGTACTTC.

The rearrangement uses TRBV27 and TRBJ1-5; unclear D gene. V was clipped by 5 bases and J by 0 bases, with 17 bases between them. CDR1 MNHEY and CDR2 SMNVEV come from the germline V gene (reference sequence). The CDR3 runs 17 residues. CDR3 in amino acids: CASSANGPGYSNQPQHF. CDR3 coding DNA: TGTGCCAGCAGTGCGAATGGTCCGGGCTATAGCAATCAGCCCCAGCATTTT.

This clone showed up just a few times. The J gene is TRBJ2-1, the V gene TRBV30; either TRBD1 or TRBD2 may fit D (5 bases each). CDR3 size: 14 residues. V was trimmed by 1 base and J by 7 bases, leaving 14 bases between them. The germline CDR1 and CDR2 sequences are GTSNPN and SVGIG (reference sequence). CDR3 amino acids: CAWSGDPPGNEQFF. In DNA form, the CDR3 reads TGTGCCTGGAGTGGGGACCCTCCGGGGAATGAGCAGTTCTTC.